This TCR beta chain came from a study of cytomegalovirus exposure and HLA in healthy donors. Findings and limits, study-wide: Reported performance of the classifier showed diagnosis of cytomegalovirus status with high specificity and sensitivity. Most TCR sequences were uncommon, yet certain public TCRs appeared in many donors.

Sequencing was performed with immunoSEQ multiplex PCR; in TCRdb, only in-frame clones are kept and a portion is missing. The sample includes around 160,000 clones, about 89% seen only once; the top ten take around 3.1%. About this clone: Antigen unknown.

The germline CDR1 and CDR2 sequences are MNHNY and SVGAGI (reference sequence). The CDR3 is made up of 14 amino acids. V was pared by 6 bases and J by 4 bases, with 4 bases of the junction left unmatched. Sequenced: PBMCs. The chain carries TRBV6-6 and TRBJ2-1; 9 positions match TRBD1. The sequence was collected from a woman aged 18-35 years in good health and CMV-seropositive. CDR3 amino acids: CASSLQGAYNEQFF. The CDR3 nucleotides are TGTGCCAGCAGCCTACAGGGGGCGTACAATGAGCAGTTCTTC.